Listed here is a single TCR beta chain. This specimen belongs to a study of T cell changes during pregnancy in multiple sclerosis. Trimming stripped 11 bases from V and 3 bases from J, with 13 bases between. The CDR3 is 12 residues long. Germline V gene sequence: CDR1 ENHRY, CDR2 SYGVKD. Using immunoSEQ multiplex PCR, the repertoire was profiled, and TCRdb retains in-frame clones only, with some absent. The sample contains tens of thousands of clones, about 92% of which appear only once. This chain links TRBV10-3 with TRBJ1-2; D perhaps matches TRBD1 (5 bases). The specimen was CD4+ T cells from peripheral blood mononuclear cells, collected in the third trimester of pregnancy. This receptor was identified in a female donor with multiple sclerosis, enrolled in a pregnancy study. The DNA for the CDR3 is TGTGCCCTACAGGACCTGGACTATGGCTACACCTTC. Translating gives CALQDLDYGYTF.